This record covers a single TCR beta chain. The antigen remains unidentified. Regions amplified from RNA transcripts were the TCR beta CDR3 regions. An initial round of RT-PCR targeting the TCR CDR3 relied on the HTBI primer set. TCRdb ran MiXCR on the multiplex PCR reads and lists one entry per CDR3 protein. The sample carries around 800,000 distinct CDR3 sequences, 38% recorded once. Between the trimmed V and J ends, which lost 4 bases and 7 bases, there was a span of 17 bases. The CDR3 covers 14 residues. Germline CDR1 reads SGHTA; CDR2 reads FQGNSA. The data originate from a study of T cells in Graves' hyperthyroidism and ophthalmopathy. Study-level results: Ophthalmopathy stood apart from stable hyperthyroidism in a 13 V-J model.

Sequenced input: blood. The chain joins TRBV7-2 to TRBJ2-7, with a tentative D call TRBD1 (5 bases). This receptor was taken from a man between 18 and 35 years old with Graves' hyperthyroidism. The chain's CDR3 is CASSSRTPSGEQYF. The CDR3 coding sequence is TGTGCCAGCAGCTCTAGGACACCTTCGGGTGAGCAGTACTTC. The variable domain in full, with the rest retrieved from reference TRBV7-2 and TRBJ2-7, is GAGVSQSPSNKVTEKGKDVELRCDPISGHTALYWYRQSLGQGLEFLIYFQGNSAPDKSGLPSDRFSAERTGGSVSTLTIQRTQQEDSAVYLCASSSRTPSGEQYFGPGTRLTVT.